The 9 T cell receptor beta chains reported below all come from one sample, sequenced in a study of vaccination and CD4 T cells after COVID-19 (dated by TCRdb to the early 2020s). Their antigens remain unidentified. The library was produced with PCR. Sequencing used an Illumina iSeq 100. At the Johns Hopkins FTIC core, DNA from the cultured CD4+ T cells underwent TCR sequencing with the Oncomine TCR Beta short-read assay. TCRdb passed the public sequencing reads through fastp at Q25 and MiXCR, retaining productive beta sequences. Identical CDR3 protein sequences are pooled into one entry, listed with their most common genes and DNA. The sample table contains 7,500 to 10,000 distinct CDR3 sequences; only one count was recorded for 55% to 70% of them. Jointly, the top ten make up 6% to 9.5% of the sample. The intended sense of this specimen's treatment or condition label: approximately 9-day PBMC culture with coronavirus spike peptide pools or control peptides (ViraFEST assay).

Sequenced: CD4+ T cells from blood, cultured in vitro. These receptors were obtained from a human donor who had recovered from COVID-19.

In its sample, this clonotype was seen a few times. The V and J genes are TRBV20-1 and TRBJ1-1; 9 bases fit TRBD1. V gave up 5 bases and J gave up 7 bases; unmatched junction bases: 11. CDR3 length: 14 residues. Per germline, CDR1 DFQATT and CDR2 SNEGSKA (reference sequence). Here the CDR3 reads CSAPRAGTGSEAFF. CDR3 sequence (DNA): TGCAGTGCTCCCAGGGCCGGGACAGGGAGTGAAGCTTTCTTT.

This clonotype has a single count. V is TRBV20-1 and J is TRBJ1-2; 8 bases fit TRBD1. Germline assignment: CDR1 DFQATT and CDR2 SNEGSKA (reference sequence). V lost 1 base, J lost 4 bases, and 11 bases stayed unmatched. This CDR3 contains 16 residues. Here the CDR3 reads CSARGEGDRRSYGYTF. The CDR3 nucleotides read TGCAGTGCTAGAGGTGAGGGGGACAGGCGCTCCTATGGCTACACCTTC.

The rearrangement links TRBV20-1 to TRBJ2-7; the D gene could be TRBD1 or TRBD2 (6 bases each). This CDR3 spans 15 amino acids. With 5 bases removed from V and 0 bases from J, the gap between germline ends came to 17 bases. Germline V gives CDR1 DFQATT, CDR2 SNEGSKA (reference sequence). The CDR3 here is CSAGGGRTVSYEQYF. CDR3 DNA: TGCAGTGCTGGAGGGGGACGGACGGTCTCCTACGAGCAGTACTTC.

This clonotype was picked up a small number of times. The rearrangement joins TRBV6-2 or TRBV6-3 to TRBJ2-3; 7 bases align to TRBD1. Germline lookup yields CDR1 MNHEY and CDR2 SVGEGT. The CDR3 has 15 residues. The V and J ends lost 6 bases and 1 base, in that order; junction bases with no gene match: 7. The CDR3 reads CASRYAGTGTDTQYF. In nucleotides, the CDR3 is TGTGCCAGCAGATACGCCGGGACAGGCACAGATACGCAGTATTTT.

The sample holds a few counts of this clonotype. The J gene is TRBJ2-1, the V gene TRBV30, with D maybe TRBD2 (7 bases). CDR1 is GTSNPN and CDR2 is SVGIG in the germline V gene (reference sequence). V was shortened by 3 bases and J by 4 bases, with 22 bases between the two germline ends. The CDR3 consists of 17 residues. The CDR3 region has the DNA TGTGCCTGGAGCCATGCGGTGCGGGGGCCTCAGTACAATGAGCAGTTCTTC. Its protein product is CAWSHAVRGPQYNEQFF.

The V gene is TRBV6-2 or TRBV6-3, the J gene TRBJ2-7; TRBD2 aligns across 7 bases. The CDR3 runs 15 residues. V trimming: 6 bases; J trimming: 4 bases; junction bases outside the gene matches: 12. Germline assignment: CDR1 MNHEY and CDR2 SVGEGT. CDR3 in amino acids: CASRSGEPLKYEQYF. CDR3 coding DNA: TGTGCCAGCAGGAGCGGGGAGCCCCTCAAATACGAGCAGTACTTC.

CDR3 loop: CASSPTVVYNEQFF. In DNA, the CDR3 is TGTGCCAGCAGTCCGACCGTCGTCTACAATGAGCAGTTCTTC. This chain links TRBV2 with TRBJ2-1; D unresolved. Germline V CDR1 and CDR2: SNHLY, FYNNEI. The CDR3 covers 14 residues. The V and J ends lost 5 bases and 3 bases respectively, with 11 bases between them.

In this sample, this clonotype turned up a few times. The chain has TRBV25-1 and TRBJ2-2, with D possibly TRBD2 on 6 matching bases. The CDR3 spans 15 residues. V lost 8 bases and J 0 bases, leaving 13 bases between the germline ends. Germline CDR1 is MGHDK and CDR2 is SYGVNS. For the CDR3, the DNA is TGTGCCAGCGCTACTAGCCGATCGAACACCGGGGAGCTGTTTTTT. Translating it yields CASATSRSNTGELFF.

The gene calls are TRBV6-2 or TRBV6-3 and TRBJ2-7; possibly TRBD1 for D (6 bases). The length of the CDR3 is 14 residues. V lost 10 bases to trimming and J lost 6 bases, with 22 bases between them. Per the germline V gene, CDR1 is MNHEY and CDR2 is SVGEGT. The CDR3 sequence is CAITQGLPNREQYF. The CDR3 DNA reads TGTGCCATTACCCAGGGGCTTCCCAATCGCGAGCAGTACTTC.